The 18 T cell receptor beta chains below were found in one sample sequenced in a study of cytomegalovirus exposure and HLA in healthy donors (TCRdb year 2017). The protocol used for the library was the immunoSEQ multiplex PCR assay. For the multiplex PCR, a mixture combining 60 forward primers for TCR Vbeta segments and 13 reverse primers for TCR Jbeta segments was used. TCRdb took over this immuneACCESS table, retaining in-frame rearrangements with V and J assigned. Such tables are incomplete; in checked studies, under half of the missing clones stem from an unresolved V gene, and the remainder is unexplained. The sample table records about 190,000 clones; 75% to 90% of these occur just once. The biggest ten clones account for 1.5% to 2% of the sample. Sequencing was carried out using PBMCs. The receptor source for this set is a man aged 50 or older in good health and CMV-seronegative.

The CDR3 DNA follows: TGTGCCAGCAGCCCACTCCCGGGACAGGGGAATAACGAGCAGTACTTC. Translating it yields CASSPLPGQGNNEQYF. The genes are TRBV7-2 and TRBJ2-7, with TRBD1 identical over 10 bases. Germline CDR1 SGHTA, CDR2 FQGNSA. The CDR3 length is 16 residues. V was pared by 5 bases and J by 5 bases, with 12 bases of the junction left unmatched.

The chain joins TRBV6-1 to TRBJ1-6; no definite D call. This CDR3 has 17 residues. CDR1 is MNHNS, CDR2 SASEGT, per germline. V lost 4 bases and J 0 bases, leaving 13 bases between the germline ends. CDR3 in DNA: TGTGCCAGCAGTGGCGAGGGAGAGAGCTCCTATAATTCACCCCTCCACTTT. It yields the protein CASSGEGESSYNSPLHF.

The chain combines TRBV7-2 with TRBJ1-6; a possible D gene is TRBD1 (5 bases). Per germline, CDR1 SGHTA and CDR2 FQGNSA. The V end was cut by 5 bases, the J end by 7 bases, with 21 bases between. The CDR3 has 17 amino acids. The CDR3 reads CASSELPVGQLNSPLHF. The CDR3 DNA follows: TGTGCCAGCAGCGAACTCCCCGTAGGACAATTGAATTCACCCCTCCACTTT.

The rearrangement joins TRBV18 to TRBJ2-2; TRBD2 is a possible D gene (5 bases). Trimming took off 3 bases at V and 7 bases at J, with 6 bases between the two ends. The CDR3 covers 12 residues. The V gene's germline CDR1 is KGHSH and CDR2 LQKENI. In nucleotides, the CDR3 is TGTGCCAGCTCACCCACTAGCGGGGAGCTGTTTTTT. It translates to CASSPTSGELFF.

Here the CDR3 DNA reads TGTGCCAGCAGTTTTAGGTGGGGCGCTGAGGCTGAAGCTTTCTTT. Translated, it gives CASSFRWGAEAEAFF. The chain joins TRBV27 to TRBJ1-1, with a tentative D call TRBD1 (5 bases). The germline V gene has CDR1 MNHEY and CDR2 SMNVEV (reference sequence). Trimming stripped 3 bases from V and 6 bases from J, with 17 bases between. This CDR3 comprises 15 residues.

The chain has TRBV19 and TRBJ2-3; 11 bases are shared with TRBD1. CDR1 is LNHDA and CDR2 is SQIVND in the germline V gene (reference sequence). With 3 bases clipped from V and 5 bases from J, the junction kept 1 base outside the gene matches. The CDR3 sequence is 14 residues long. This CDR3 is CASSMGTGGDTQYF. DNA of the CDR3: TGTGCCAGTAGTATGGGGACAGGGGGAGATACGCAGTATTTT.

The chain is built from TRBV7-2 and TRBJ1-5; no clear D. The CDR3 is 16 residues long. The V and J ends lost 2 bases and 2 bases respectively, with 13 bases between them. The germline gives CDR1 SGHTA, CDR2 FQGNSA. The DNA for the CDR3 is TGTGCCAGCAGCTTAAATCAGGTCGGGGGCAATCAGCCCCAGCATTTT. Translation: CASSLNQVGGNQPQHF.

This chain's CDR3 is CASSPGLAGAYNEQFF. Here the CDR3 DNA reads TGTGCCAGCTCACCTGGACTAGCGGGGGCCTACAATGAGCAGTTCTTC. The gene calls are TRBV18 and TRBJ2-1, with 13 bases that match TRBD2. The junction had 1 base not matched to a gene; V was cut back by 3 bases and J by 2 bases. The CDR3 spans 16 residues. CDR1 KGHSH and CDR2 LQKENI come from the germline V gene.

The CDR3 DNA follows: TGTGCCAGCAGCCGAGGGCAGTTGGACTATGGCTACACCTTC. Amino acids: CASSRGQLDYGYTF. The genes are TRBV6-5 and TRBJ1-2; D gene uncertain. The CDR3 length is 14 residues. The V gene lost 6 bases and the J gene lost 3 bases, with 14 bases spanning the gap. Germline V gene data show CDR1 as MNHEY and CDR2 as SVGAGI.

This clone has only a few counts. The chain recombines TRBV5-1 with TRBJ1-2, with a tentative D call TRBD1 (5 bases). The CDR3 extends over 15 amino acids. The V gene's germline CDR1 is SGHRS and CDR2 YFSETQ. Trimming stripped 0 bases from V and 3 bases from J, with 12 bases between. CDR3 sequence reads: CASSLAGGGYYGYTF. The CDR3, as DNA: TGCGCCAGCAGCTTGGCGGGGGGAGGCTACTATGGCTACACCTTC.

The V gene is TRBV7-2, the J gene TRBJ2-3; D may be TRBD1 (6 bases). Trimming cost V 5 bases and J 0 bases, with 15 bases left between them. Germline values: CDR1 SGHTA, CDR2 FQGNSA. The CDR3 runs 16 residues. The CDR3 nucleotides read TGTGCCAGCAGCCCCGGGACAACGCCTAGCACAGATACGCAGTATTTT. Protein sequence: CASSPGTTPSTDTQYF.

The chain recombines TRBV27 with TRBJ2-7, with D possibly TRBD1 on 5 matching bases. The CDR3 covers 18 residues. Germline lookup yields CDR1 MNHEY and CDR2 SMNVEV (reference sequence). V shed 3 bases and J shed 0 bases, with 21 bases lying between them. CDR3 in DNA: TGTGCCAGCAGTTTTAGGATTCCCCCGGCAGGGCTCTCCTACGAGCAGTACTTC. It is translated as CASSFRIPPAGLSYEQYF.

The chain has TRBV5-1 and TRBJ2-3, with unresolved D. Trimming cost V 0 bases and J 1 base, with 12 bases left between them. The germline CDR1 and CDR2 sequences are SGHRS and YFSETQ. The CDR3 runs 16 residues. CDR3 nucleotide sequence: TGCGCCAGCAGCTTGGCTGACACCCCGGGCACAGATACGCAGTATTTT. Its protein is CASSLADTPGTDTQYF.

The rearrangement joins TRBV29-1 to TRBJ1-3, with 7 positions matching TRBD1. V shed 6 bases, J shed 2 bases, and the junction held 7 bases outside the gene matches. Germline CDR1 is SQVTM and CDR2 is ANQGSEA. This CDR3 is 14 amino acids long. The CDR3 bases are TGCAGCGTCATGGACAGGAATGCTGGAAACACCATATATTTT. Translated: CSVMDRNAGNTIYF.

The chain combines TRBV4-3 with TRBJ2-7; D is perhaps TRBD2 (5 bases). V gave up 1 base and J gave up 7 bases, with 17 bases separating them. The length of the CDR3 is 15 residues. The germline V gene has CDR1 LGHNA and CDR2 YSLEER. The CDR3 DNA sequence: TGCGCCAGCAGCCAAGTCGGCAGCGGCCAAGCTGAGCAGTACTTC. This codes for CASSQVGSGQAEQYF.

This chain uses TRBV6-6 with TRBJ2-7; a possible D gene is TRBD2 (6 bases). V was shortened by 0 bases and J by 0 bases, with 9 bases between the two germline ends. Per germline, CDR1 MNHNY and CDR2 SVGAGI (reference sequence). CDR3 length equals 15 residues. The CDR3 sequence is CASSYSTRNSYEQYF. The CDR3 DNA sequence: TGTGCCAGCAGTTACTCGACTAGGAACTCCTACGAGCAGTACTTC.

V gene TRBV4-1 combines with J gene TRBJ1-3; tentatively, D is TRBD1 (5 bases). There are 17 residues in the CDR3. V dropped 4 bases and J dropped 2 bases, with 18 bases sitting between them. Germline CDR1 MGHRA, CDR2 YSYEKL. CDR3 coding DNA: TGCGCCAGCAGCCTAGATCCAGGGTTAGGAACTGGAAACACCATATATTTT. Encoded protein: CASSLDPGLGTGNTIYF.

V gene TRBV5-4 combines with J gene TRBJ2-2; D is unclear. Germline-derived CDR1 and CDR2 are SGHNT and YYREEE (reference sequence). The CDR3 sequence is 14 residues long. Trimming pared 6 bases from V and 7 bases from J, leaving 16 bases between. The CDR3 region is CASTPRVFVGELFF. The CDR3, as DNA: TGTGCCAGCACCCCCCGGGTATTCGTCGGGGAGCTGTTTTTT.